This TCR beta chain stems from a study of monozygotic twins with inflammatory bowel disease. TCRdb reanalyzed the 5' RACE reads and collapses them to one entry per CDR3 protein, without DNA. In total, the table holds 200,000 to 250,000 distinct CDR3 sequences. This CDR3 has 15 amino acids. Germline CDR1 LGHNA, CDR2 YSLEER. V and J are TRBV4-3 and TRBJ2-7; there is no DNA to check the TCRdb D call of TRBD2. Input material: blood. This TCR was sampled from a human donor with ulcerative colitis or Crohn's disease, or a healthy co-twin of an affected twin (not recorded which). The chain's CDR3 is CASSQTLGRSYEQYF.